The 22 T cell receptor beta chains listed next were all sequenced from one sample in a study of CD8 T cells in Susac syndrome (dated by TCRdb to the late 2010s). The library came from the immunoSEQ multiplex PCR assay. RNA was extracted with the RNeasy kit and roughly 0.5 to 1 ug was reverse transcribed using random hexamers. TCRdb itself trimmed the public reads at Q25 with fastp, ran MiXCR and retained productive beta chains. Every entry covers one CDR3 protein and lists the most common genes and DNA from its rows. The sample profile shows 150,000 to 200,000 distinct CDR3 sequences; approximately 93% of them were found once. The top ten constitute around 0.093% of the sample. The sample comprised CD4+ T cells from PBMCs. Receptors were obtained from a human donor with multiple sclerosis.

The V gene is TRBV12-3 or TRBV12-4, the J gene TRBJ2-6; D is ambiguous. V was cut by 7 bases and J by 4 bases, with 11 bases left in between. There are 14 residues in the CDR3. The CDR3 coding sequence is TGTGCCAGCAATCTAGGTCCAGGGGCCAACGTCCTGACTTTC. This codes for CASNLGPGANVLTF.

This clonotype was recorded only once. The V and J genes are TRBV29-1 and TRBJ1-5; 8 positions match TRBD1. The junction had 6 bases not matched to a gene; V was cut back by 7 bases and J by 7 bases. Germline CDR1 reads SQVTM; CDR2 reads ANQGSEA. CDR3 length: 12 amino acids. The CDR3 loop is CSAGQVGQPQHF. The CDR3 nucleotides read TGCAGCGCGGGACAGGTCGGGCAGCCCCAGCATTTT.

The chain employs TRBV2 and TRBJ1-2; TRBD1 is a possible D gene (6 bases). The CDR3 spans 14 residues. V was cut by 8 bases and J by 4 bases, with 17 bases left in between. Germline CDR1 is SNHLY and CDR2 is FYNNEI. DNA for the CDR3: TGTGCCAGCTGGGGGACGGGGGCGGGCTATGGCTACACCTTC. Its protein product is CASWGTGAGYGYTF.

The V gene is TRBV6-5, the J gene TRBJ1-2; D uncertain. This CDR3 comprises 13 residues. Trimming removed 2 bases at V and 11 bases at J, with 15 bases between. In germline, CDR1 is MNHEY, CDR2 SVGAGI. CDR3 sequence reads: CASSYLGMGEYTF. The CDR3 nucleotides are TGTGCCAGCAGTTACCTCGGGATGGGAGAGTACACCTTC.

The chain couples TRBV6-2 or TRBV6-3 to TRBJ2-1; D remains ambiguous. The V and J ends lost 4 bases and 2 bases respectively, with 12 bases between them. The length of the CDR3 is 15 residues. Germline CDR1 MNHEY, CDR2 SVGEGT. The CDR3 region is CASSSHTATYNEQFF. In nucleotides, the CDR3 is TGTGCCAGCAGTTCCCACACGGCTACCTACAATGAGCAGTTCTTC.

The V gene is TRBV30, the J gene TRBJ2-3; TRBD2 agrees at 10 bases. This CDR3 is 18 amino acids long. V shed 7 bases, J shed 1 base, and the junction held 17 bases outside the gene matches. The V gene's germline CDR1 is GTSNPN and CDR2 SVGIG (reference sequence). CDR3 region: CAYRGGAGGDGGTDTQYF. As DNA, the CDR3 is TGTGCCTACCGAGGCGGAGCGGGGGGGGATGGGGGCACAGATACGCAGTATTTT.

The chain carries TRBV7-2 and TRBJ2-1; 9 bases fit TRBD2. The germline CDR1 and CDR2 sequences are SGHTA and FQGNSA. V lost 3 bases and J lost 9; bases outside the gene matches: 12. The length of the CDR3 is 16 residues. DNA for the CDR3: TGTGCCAGCAGCTTGGGGCCGGCGGGAGGGAGGGCTGAGCAGTTCTTC. Translation gives CASSLGPAGGRAEQFF. The complete variable domain, with remaining parts taken from reference TRBV7-2 and TRBJ2-1, reads GAGVSQSPSNKVTEKGKDVELRCDPISGHTALYWYRQSLGQGLEFLIYFQGNSAPDKSGLPSDRFSAERTGGSVSTLTIQRTQQEDSAVYLCASSLGPAGGRAEQFFGPGTRLTVL.

The gene calls are TRBV29-1 and TRBJ1-2; D is perhaps TRBD1 (5 bases). V gave up 0 bases and J gave up 8 bases, with 16 bases separating them. CDR1 is SQVTM, CDR2 ANQGSEA, per germline. This CDR3 comprises 14 residues. The CDR3 here is CSVEEGWQGGGYTF. CDR3 DNA sequence: TGCAGCGTTGAAGAGGGTTGGCAGGGAGGAGGCTACACCTTC.

The rearrangement uses TRBV6-5 and TRBJ2-7; 8 nucleotides match TRBD2. From germline, CDR1 is MNHEY and CDR2 SVGAGI. The V and J ends lost 2 bases and 6 bases, in that order; junction bases with no gene match: 9. This CDR3 contains 15 residues. The CDR3 here is CASSYRAAGVGEQYF. For the CDR3, the DNA is TGTGCCAGCAGTTACCGGGCAGCGGGAGTAGGCGAGCAGTACTTC.

The J gene is TRBJ1-4, the V gene TRBV29-1; no clear D. This CDR3 has 12 residues. Germline V gene data show CDR1 as SQVTM and CDR2 as ANQGSEA. The V end was cut by 7 bases, the J end by 7 bases, with 13 bases between. The CDR3 reads CSGKSGAEKLFF. CDR3 DNA: TGCAGCGGAAAGAGTGGAGCTGAAAAACTGTTTTTT. The whole variable domain, remainder taken from reference TRBV29-1 and TRBJ1-4, is SAVISQKPSRDICQRGTSLTIQCQVDSQVTMMFWYRQQPGQSLTLIATANQGSEATYESGFVIDKFPISRPNLTFSTLTVSNMSPEDSSIYLCSGKSGAEKLFFGSGTQLSVL.

The chain is built from TRBV20-1 and TRBJ2-7; TRBD2 matches 13 bases. The junction had 7 bases not matched to a gene; V was cut back by 5 bases and J by 0 bases. Germline CDR1 is DFQATT and CDR2 is SNEGSKA (reference sequence). The CDR3 has 16 amino acids. The CDR3 region has the DNA TGCAGTGCTCCGGGACTAGCGGGATCGAGCTCCTACGAGCAGTACTTC. Encoded protein: CSAPGLAGSSSYEQYF.

This clonotype was detected only once. This rearrangement joins TRBV3-1 to TRBJ2-3; D unclear. The CDR3 contains 14 residues. The germline gives CDR1 LGHDT, CDR2 YNNKEL (reference sequence). V was cut by 1 base and J by 3 bases, with 8 bases left in between. The CDR3 reads CASSQAGFTDTQYF. The CDR3, as DNA: TGTGCCAGCAGCCAAGCGGGCTTTACAGATACGCAGTATTTT.

V and J are TRBV12-3 or TRBV12-4 and TRBJ1-5, with 7 bases lining up with TRBD1. CDR3 size: 13 residues. J lost 3 bases, V lost 6 bases, and 2 bases had no gene match. The CDR3 reads CASRGQTNQPQHF. CDR3 nucleotides: TGTGCCAGCAGGGGACAGACCAATCAGCCCCAGCATTTT.

The gene calls are TRBV4-2 and TRBJ2-7; 12 nucleotides agree with TRBD2. The CDR3 is 16 amino acids. With V trimmed by 1 base and J by 4 bases, 5 bases remained unmatched. The germline CDR1 and CDR2 sequences are LGHNA and YNFKEQ. The CDR3 nucleotides read TGTGCCAGCAGCCAAGGACTAGCGGGAGAGGGGTACGAGCAGTACTTC. As protein: CASSQGLAGEGYEQYF.

The rearrangement links TRBV30 to TRBJ2-6; 7 nucleotides line up with TRBD2. CDR3 length: 17 amino acids. V shed 8 bases, J shed 1 base, and the junction held 14 bases outside the gene matches. Germline lookup yields CDR1 GTSNPN and CDR2 SVGIG (reference sequence). The CDR3 protein is CAHRRGGSKSGANVLTF. DNA for the CDR3: TGTGCCCACAGGCGAGGCGGGAGTAAGTCTGGGGCCAACGTCCTGACTTTC.

The chain joins TRBV6-5 to TRBJ2-7, with 8 bases fitting TRBD1. This CDR3 region has 13 residues. CDR1 and CDR2 (germline): MNHEY, SVGAGI. Trimming cost V 6 bases and J 6 bases; bases outside gene matches: 7. Written as DNA, the CDR3 is TGTGCCAGCAGCCTACTGACAGGGGCCGAGCAGTACTTC. Residues: CASSLLTGAEQYF.

This chain joins TRBV4-3 and TRBJ2-7; TRBD2 might be the D (6 bases). Per the germline V gene, CDR1 is LGHNA and CDR2 is YSLEER. The CDR3 length is 18 residues. The V and J ends lost 4 bases and 2 bases respectively, with 24 bases between them. The CDR3 DNA sequence: TGCGCCAGCAGCCGGGGGATGGGGGGACCCAAGATTCCCTACGAGCAGTACTTC. It is translated as CASSRGMGGPKIPYEQYF.

This chain connects TRBV27 to TRBJ1-2, with 9 positions matching TRBD1. Germline CDR1 and CDR2: MNHEY and SMNVEV (reference sequence). The length of the CDR3 is 21 residues. Unmatched junction bases numbered 29, after V lost 4 bases and J lost 8 bases. The CDR3 bases are TGTGCCAGCAGTTCTCTTTTGGGTTTCTTTCGGAAAAGGGACAGGGAGAGCGGCTACACCTTC. This gives the protein CASSSLLGFFRKRDRESGYTF.

The chain uses TRBV24-1 and TRBJ2-3, with D uncertain. CDR3 length: 15 amino acids. Germline V gene sequence: CDR1 KGHDR, CDR2 SFDVKD. With 1 base removed from V and 2 bases from J, the gap between germline ends came to 9 bases. The CDR3 bases are TGTGCCACCAGTGATTTCAGGAAAAACACAGATACGCAGTATTTT. Protein sequence: CATSDFRKNTDTQYF.

The chain is built from TRBV15 and TRBJ1-3; D is ambiguous. The CDR3 spans 16 residues. Trimming removed 0 bases from V and 0 bases from J, with 9 bases in between. Germline loops: CDR1 LNHNV, CDR2 YYDKDF (reference sequence). CDR3 DNA: TGTGCCACCAGCAGAGATAGCACCCTCTCTGGAAACACCATATATTTT. Translation: CATSRDSTLSGNTIYF.

J is TRBJ2-7 and V is TRBV4-2; 9 positions match TRBD1. Germline V CDR1 and CDR2: LGHNA, YNFKEQ. Unmatched junction bases numbered 6, after V lost 3 bases and J lost 3 bases. This CDR3 region has 15 residues. The CDR3 DNA follows: TGTGCCAGCAGCCACACGGGACAGGGAAGCTACGAGCAGTACTTC. It specifies CASSHTGQGSYEQYF.

The chain carries TRBV29-1 and TRBJ2-3, with D perhaps matching TRBD1 (6 bases). This CDR3 comprises 14 residues. The germline CDR1 and CDR2 sequences are SQVTM and ANQGSEA. The V end lost 3 bases, the J end lost 3 bases, and 13 bases lay between the germline ends. The CDR3 loop is CSVESRGMTDTQYF. The CDR3 region has the DNA TGCAGCGTTGAGTCCAGGGGAATGACAGATACGCAGTATTTT.